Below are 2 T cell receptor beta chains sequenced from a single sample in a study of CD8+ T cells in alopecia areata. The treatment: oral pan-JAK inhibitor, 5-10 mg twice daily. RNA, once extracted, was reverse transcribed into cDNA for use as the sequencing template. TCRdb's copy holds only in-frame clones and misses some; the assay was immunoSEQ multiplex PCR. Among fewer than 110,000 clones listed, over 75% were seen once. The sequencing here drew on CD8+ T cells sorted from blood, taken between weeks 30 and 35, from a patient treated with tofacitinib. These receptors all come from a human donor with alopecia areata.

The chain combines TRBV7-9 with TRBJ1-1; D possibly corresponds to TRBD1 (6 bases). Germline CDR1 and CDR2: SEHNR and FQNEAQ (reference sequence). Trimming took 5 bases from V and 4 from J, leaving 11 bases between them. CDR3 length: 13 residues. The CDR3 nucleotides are TGTGCCAGCAGCCCGCAGGGGAGCACTGAAGCTTTCTTT. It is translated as CASSPQGSTEAFF.

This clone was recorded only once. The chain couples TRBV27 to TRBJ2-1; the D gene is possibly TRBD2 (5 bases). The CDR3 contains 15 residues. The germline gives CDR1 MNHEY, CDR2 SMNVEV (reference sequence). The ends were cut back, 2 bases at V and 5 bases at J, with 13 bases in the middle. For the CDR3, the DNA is TGTGCCAGCAGTTTAGGCGGGTCAGTGAACAATGAGCAGTTCTTC. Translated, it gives CASSLGGSVNNEQFF.